This T cell receptor (beta chain) was captured by sequencing in a study of shared clonotypes between healthy human individuals. Study results and caveats: The study found approximately 5% of naive CD4 clonotypes shared across a handful of donors.

CDR1 is GTSNPN and CDR2 is SVGIG in the germline V gene (reference sequence). The CDR3 loop spans 15 amino acids. Trimming cost V 2 bases and J 6 bases; bases outside gene matches: 8. CD45RO negativity and positive selection for CCR7 defined naive CD8 cells, a population that excluded terminally differentiated effector memory CD45RA+ cells. Method: immunoSEQ multiplex PCR; TCRdb's copy keeps in-frame clones and lacks some. The sample holds hundreds of thousands of clones, approximately 96% seen once. Notes on this clone: What it binds is not known.

The origin of this receptor is a woman aged 30 to 39 in good health. Specimen: naive CD8+ T cells sorted from blood. The chain recombines TRBV30 with TRBJ2-7; TRBD1 matches 12 bases. CDR3 in amino acids: CAWSSRDRGLGEQYF. In DNA, the CDR3 is TGTGCCTGGAGTTCCCGGGACAGGGGGCTTGGCGAGCAGTACTTC.